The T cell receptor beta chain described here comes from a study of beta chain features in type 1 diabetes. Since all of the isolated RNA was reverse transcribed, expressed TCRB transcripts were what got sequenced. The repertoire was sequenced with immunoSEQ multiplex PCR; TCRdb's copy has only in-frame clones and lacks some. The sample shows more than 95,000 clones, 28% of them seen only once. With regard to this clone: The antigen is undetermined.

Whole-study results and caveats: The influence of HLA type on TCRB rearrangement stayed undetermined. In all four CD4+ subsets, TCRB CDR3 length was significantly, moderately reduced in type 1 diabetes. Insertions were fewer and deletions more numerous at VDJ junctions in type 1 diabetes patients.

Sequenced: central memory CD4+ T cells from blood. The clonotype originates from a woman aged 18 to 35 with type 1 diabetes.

CDR3 sequence: CSVQGTASTEAFF. The CDR3, as DNA: TGCAGCGTACAAGGGACAGCGAGTACTGAAGCTTTCTTT. This sequence joins TRBV29-1 and TRBJ1-1; 7 nucleotides align to TRBD1. V dropped 6 bases and J dropped 5; count of bases not matched to a gene: 9. This CDR3 contains 13 residues. The germline gives CDR1 SQVTM, CDR2 ANQGSEA.